The 19 T cell receptor beta chains given below trace back to one sample, sequenced in a study of CD8+CD57+ T cells in acquired aplastic anemia. Sequenced patients had shown CD8+CD57+ cell expansion by flow cytometry. Investigators profiled TCR beta VDJ and CDR3 from genomic DNA template. Each CDR3 protein is one row after TCRdb ran MiXCR on the reads. The sample lists around 200,000 distinct CDR3 sequences; around half were seen once. The material sequenced was sorted CD4+, CD8+, or CD8+CD57+ T cells (not recorded which) from PBMCs. These receptors came from a human donor with aplastic anemia.

This sequence joins TRBV24-1 and TRBJ2-1; tentatively, D is TRBD1 (5 bases). The CDR3 totals 16 residues. Germline V gene data show CDR1 as KGHDR and CDR2 as SFDVKD. Trimming shortened V by 0 bases and J by 7 bases, and 15 bases separated the two germline ends. As DNA, the CDR3 is TGTGCCACCAGTGATTTGTCGTCAGGGCTCGGTAATGAGCAGTTCTTC. Its protein product is CATSDLSSGLGNEQFF.

This rearrangement joins TRBV2 to TRBJ2-3; D ambiguous. CDR3 length equals 14 residues. Germline CDR1 reads SNHLY; CDR2 reads FYNNEI. Between the trimmed V and J ends, which lost 4 bases and 4 bases, there was a span of 12 bases. The CDR3, as DNA: TGTGCCAGCAGTGTATCGGAGATGGCAGATACGCAGTATTTT. Protein sequence: CASSVSEMADTQYF. The whole variable domain, filled in from reference TRBV2 and TRBJ2-3, reads EPEVTQTPSHQVTQMGQEVILRCVPISNHLYFYWYRQILGQKVEFLVSFYNNEISEKSEIFDDQFSVERPDGSNFTLKIRSTKLEDSAMYFCASSVSEMADTQYFGPGTRLTVL.

With regard to this clonotype: Mismatch with germline at one junction end may stem from a read error. The chain recombines TRBV29-1 with TRBJ2-7; TRBD1 might be the D (6 bases). Germline V gene lookup returns CDR1 SQVTM and CDR2 ANQGSEA. The CDR3 totals 12 residues. For the CDR3, the DNA is TGCAGCGTTGAAGAACAGGGTTACGAACAGTACTTC. Translating gives CSVEEQGYEQYF.

On this clonotype: A much larger clonotype is one base distant, so this may be a read error. CDR3 nucleotide sequence: TGTGCTAGTGGTTTCGCGGAGGCAACTGAAGCTTTCTTT. The encoded protein is CASGFAEATEAFF. The J gene is TRBJ1-1, the V gene TRBV12-5, with no clear D. The CDR3 consists of 13 residues. Trimming left V 3 bases short and J 5 bases short, with 10 bases between. Germline V gene lookup returns CDR1 LGHNT and CDR2 FRNRAP.

Concerning this clonotype: A much larger clone differs from this one at a single base, so this may be a read error. The chain links TRBV10-3 to TRBJ1-2; TRBD1 agrees at 11 bases. The germline V gene has CDR1 ENHRY and CDR2 SYGVKD. Trimming cost V 5 bases and J 1 base; bases outside gene matches: 6. The CDR3 covers 16 residues. In nucleotides, the CDR3 is TGTGCCATCAGTACCGGACAGGGGGCCTTTAACTATGGCTACACCTTC. Protein product: CAISTGQGAFNYGYTF.

The genes are TRBV2 and TRBJ2-4, with D maybe TRBD1 (5 bases). This CDR3 region has 14 residues. V gave up 4 bases and J gave up 7 bases, with 14 bases separating them. Germline values: CDR1 SNHLY, CDR2 FYNNEI. CDR3 in amino acids: CASSGPDRANIQYF. CDR3 DNA: TGTGCCAGCAGTGGCCCCGACAGAGCCAACATTCAGTACTTC.

This clonotype was picked up many times. The chain employs TRBV5-1 and TRBJ2-7; possible D gene TRBD2, 5 bases. The CDR3 extends over 13 amino acids. V dropped 2 bases and J dropped 2 bases, with 8 bases sitting between them. Germline CDR1 and CDR2: SGHRS and YFSETQ. CDR3 loop: CASSFSGAYEQYF. The CDR3 DNA reads TGCGCCAGCAGCTTCTCCGGGGCCTACGAGCAGTACTTC.

Note on this clonotype: At one of its ends the junction is not consistent with the germline gene, which may arise from a read error. V and J are TRBV2 and TRBJ1-2, with D uncertain. In germline, CDR1 is SNHLY, CDR2 FYNNEI. This CDR3 is 13 amino acids long. For the CDR3, the DNA is TGTGCCACCAGTGATTTGGGTGGCTATGGCTACACCTTC. It codes for CATSDLGGYGYTF.

The chain uses TRBV7-9 and TRBJ1-5, with D tentatively TRBD1 (5 bases). Deletions cut 6 bases from V and 4 bases from J, with 7 bases between. CDR1 and CDR2 (germline): SEHNR, FQNEAQ (reference sequence). The CDR3 is made up of 12 amino acids. The DNA of the CDR3 is TGTGCCAGCAGGACAGAGAATCAGCCCCAGCATTTT. This codes for CASRTENQPQHF.

The J gene is TRBJ2-7, the V gene TRBV7-2, with D uncertain. The CDR3 is made up of 14 amino acids. Trimming cost V 5 bases and J 1 base, with 12 bases left between them. The V gene's germline CDR1 is SGHTA and CDR2 FQGNSA. The CDR3 is CASSLDPVSYEQYF. The CDR3, as DNA: TGTGCCAGCAGCCTAGACCCAGTTTCCTACGAGCAGTACTTC.

This clonotype has ten or more counts. The gene calls are TRBV12-3 or TRBV12-4 and TRBJ2-3; D gene uncertain. This CDR3 has 13 amino acids. V was shortened by 3 bases and J by 2 bases, with 6 bases between the two germline ends. CDR3 bases: TGTGCCAGCAGTTTTGGAGTCACAGATACGCAGTATTTT. Its protein is CASSFGVTDTQYF.

This clonotype was seen many times. The rearrangement links TRBV5-1 to TRBJ2-2; D may be TRBD1 or TRBD2 (5 bases each). Trimming removed 3 bases at V and 5 bases at J, with 14 bases between. The germline gives CDR1 SGHRS, CDR2 YFSETQ. This CDR3 comprises 15 residues. The CDR3 protein is CASSSTGGETGELFF. CDR3 sequence (DNA): TGCGCCAGCAGCTCTACAGGAGGCGAGACCGGGGAGCTGTTTTTT.

This clonotype was counted ten times or more. DNA for the CDR3: TGCGCCAGCAGTAACGACGGTTGGGGGAACAATGAGCAGTTCTTC. Encoded protein: CASSNDGWGNNEQFF. The chain uses TRBV5-1 and TRBJ2-1; either TRBD1 or TRBD2 may supply D (5 bases each). Germline-derived CDR1 and CDR2 are SGHRS and YFSETQ. The CDR3 covers 15 residues. The germline V and J ends were trimmed by 5 bases and 5 bases, with 17 bases remaining between them. Looking up the rest from reference TRBV5-1 and TRBJ2-1 gives the full variable domain: KAGVTQTPRYLIKTRGQQVTLSCSPISGHRSVSWYQQTPGQGLQFLFEYFSETQRNKGNFPGRFSGRQFSNSRSEMNVSTLELGDSALYLCASSNDGWGNNEQFFGPGTRLTVL.

The rearrangement links TRBV24-1 to TRBJ2-5; D gene uncertain. Per germline, CDR1 KGHDR and CDR2 SFDVKD. The V gene lost 3 bases and the J gene lost 5 bases, with 21 bases spanning the gap. The CDR3 totals 17 residues. The CDR3: CATSDPPTGGLRETQYF. As DNA, the CDR3 is TGTGCCACCAGTGATCCACCGACTGGCGGATTACGGGAGACCCAGTACTTC.

The rearrangement links TRBV2 to TRBJ1-2; D might be TRBD1 (5 bases). Germline-derived CDR1 and CDR2 are SNHLY and FYNNEI. Between the trimmed V and J ends, which lost 4 bases and 5 bases, there was a span of 26 bases. The CDR3 spans 18 residues. The CDR3 sequence is CASSGTSGTQTAQYGYTF. The CDR3 DNA reads TGTGCCAGCAGTGGGACTAGCGGGACTCAGACAGCCCAATATGGCTACACCTTC.

Notes on this clonotype: This may come from a read error, since a much larger clone is one base off. CDR3 loop: CASSETSGFRAFF. The DNA for the CDR3 is TGTGCCAGCAGTGAAACGTCCGGGTTTCGGGCTTTCTTT. The chain uses TRBV6-4 and TRBJ1-1; D call uncertain. Germline-derived CDR1 and CDR2 are MRHNA and SNTAGT. The CDR3 totals 13 residues. The germline V and J ends were trimmed by 3 bases and 11 bases, with 16 bases remaining between them.

The CDR3 DNA is TGTGCCAGCAGCGTCCTGACTTTC. This codes for CASSVLTF. The V call is TRBV7-8, the J call TRBJ2-6; D gene ambiguous. The CDR3 contains 8 residues. Germline values: CDR1 SGHVS, CDR2 FQNEAQ. Trimming took 5 bases from V and 13 from J, leaving 0 bases between them.

V is TRBV11-1 and J is TRBJ2-3, with 8 positions matching TRBD1. The V segment lost 5 bases and the J segment 2 bases; nucleotides outside the gene matches: 6. The CDR3 contains 15 residues. The germline V gene has CDR1 SGHAT and CDR2 FQDESV (reference sequence). Here the CDR3 reads CASSKTGGSTDTQYF. CDR3 coding DNA: TGTGCCAGCAGCAAAACAGGGGGATCCACAGATACGCAGTATTTT.

Comments on this clonotype: This may be a read error: a much more frequent sequence differs by one nucleotide. The chain links TRBV6-1 to TRBJ2-7; 10 bases map to TRBD1. J gave up 4 bases and V 10 bases, and 4 bases lay outside the gene matches. The germline CDR1 and CDR2 sequences are MNHNS and SASEGT. The CDR3 is 12 residues long. CDR3 in amino acids: CANRGQGYEQYF. The CDR3 DNA reads TGTGCCAACAGGGGACAGGGGTACGAGCAGTACTTC.